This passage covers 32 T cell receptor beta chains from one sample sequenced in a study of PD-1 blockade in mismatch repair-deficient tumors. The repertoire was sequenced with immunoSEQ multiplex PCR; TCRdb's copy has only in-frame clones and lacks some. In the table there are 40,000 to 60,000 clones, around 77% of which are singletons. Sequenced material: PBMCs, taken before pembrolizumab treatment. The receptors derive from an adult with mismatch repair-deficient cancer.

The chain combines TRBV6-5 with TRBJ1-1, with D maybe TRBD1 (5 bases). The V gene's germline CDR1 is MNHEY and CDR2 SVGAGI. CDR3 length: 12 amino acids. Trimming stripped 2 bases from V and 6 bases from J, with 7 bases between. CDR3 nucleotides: TGTGCCAGCAGTTACAGGGGCGCTGAAGCTTTCTTT. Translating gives CASSYRGAEAFF.

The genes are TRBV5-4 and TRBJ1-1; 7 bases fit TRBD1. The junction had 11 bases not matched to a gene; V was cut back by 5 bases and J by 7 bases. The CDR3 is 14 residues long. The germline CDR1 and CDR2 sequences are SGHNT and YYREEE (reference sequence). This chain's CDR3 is CASSSGTDEIEAFF. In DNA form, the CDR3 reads TGTGCCAGCAGTTCCGGGACAGATGAGATTGAAGCTTTCTTT. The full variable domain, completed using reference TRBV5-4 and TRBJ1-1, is ETGVTQSPTHLIKTRGQQVTLRCSSQSGHNTVSWYQQALGQGPQFIFQYYREEENGRGNFPPRFSGLQFPNYSSELNVNALELDDSALYLCASSSGTDEIEAFFGQGTRLTVV.

The CDR3 region has the DNA TGTGCCAGCGGGTGGGGCCAAGAGACCCAGTACTTC. This encodes CASGWGQETQYF. The chain carries TRBV6-6 and TRBJ2-5; D gene uncertain. The germline V gene encodes CDR1 MNHNY and CDR2 SVGAGI (reference sequence). The ends were cut back, 8 bases at V and 1 base at J, with 8 bases in the middle. The CDR3 length is 12 residues.

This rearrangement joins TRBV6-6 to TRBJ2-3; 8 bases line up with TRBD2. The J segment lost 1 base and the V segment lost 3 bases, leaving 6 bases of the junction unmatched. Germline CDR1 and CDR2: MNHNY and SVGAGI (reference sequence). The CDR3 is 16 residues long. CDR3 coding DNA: TGTGCCAGCAGTTATCTACTAGCGGACCGCACAGATACGCAGTATTTT. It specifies CASSYLLADRTDTQYF.

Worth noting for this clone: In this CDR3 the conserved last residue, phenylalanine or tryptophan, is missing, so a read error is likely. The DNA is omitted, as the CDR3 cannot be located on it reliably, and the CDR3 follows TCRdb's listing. The chain's CDR3 is CASRRDYGTGSRL. The rearrangement uses TRBV2 and TRBJ1-4; the D segment call TRBD1 is taken from the table without a DNA check. Per the germline V gene, CDR1 is SNHLY and CDR2 is FYNNEI. The CDR3 spans 13 amino acids, including both terminal residues.

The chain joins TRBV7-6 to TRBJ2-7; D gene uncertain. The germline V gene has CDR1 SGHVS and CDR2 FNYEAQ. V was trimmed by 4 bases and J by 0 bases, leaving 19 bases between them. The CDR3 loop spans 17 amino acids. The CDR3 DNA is TGTGCCAGCAGCTCACAAGGCTTAGCCACCAGCTCCTACGAGCAGTACTTC. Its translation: CASSSQGLATSSYEQYF.

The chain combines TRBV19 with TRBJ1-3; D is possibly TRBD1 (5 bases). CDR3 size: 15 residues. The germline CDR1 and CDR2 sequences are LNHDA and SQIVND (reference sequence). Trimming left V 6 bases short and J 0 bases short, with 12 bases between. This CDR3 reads CASSPDSSSGNTIYF. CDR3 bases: TGTGCCAGTAGCCCAGACAGCAGCTCTGGAAACACCATATATTTT.

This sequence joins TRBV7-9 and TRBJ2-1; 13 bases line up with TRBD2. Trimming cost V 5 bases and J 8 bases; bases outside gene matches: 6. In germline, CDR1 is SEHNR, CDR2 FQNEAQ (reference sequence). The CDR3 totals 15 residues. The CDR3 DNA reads TGTGCCAGCAGCGCCGGACTAGCGGGAGATGATGAGCAGTTCTTC. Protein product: CASSAGLAGDDEQFF.

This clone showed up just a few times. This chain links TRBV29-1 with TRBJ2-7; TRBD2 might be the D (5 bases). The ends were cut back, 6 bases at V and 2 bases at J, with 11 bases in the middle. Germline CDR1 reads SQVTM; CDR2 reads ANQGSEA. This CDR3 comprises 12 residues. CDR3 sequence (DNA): TGCAGCGTAAAGGACGGGACCTACGAGCAGTACTTC. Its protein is CSVKDGTYEQYF.

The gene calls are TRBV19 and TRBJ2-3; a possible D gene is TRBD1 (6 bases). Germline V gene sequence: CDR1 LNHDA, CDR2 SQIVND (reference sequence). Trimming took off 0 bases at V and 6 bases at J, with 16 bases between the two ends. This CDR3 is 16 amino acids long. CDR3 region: CASSIDLGTTGDTQYF. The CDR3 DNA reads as TGTGCCAGTAGTATAGATCTAGGGACAACTGGTGATACGCAGTATTTT.

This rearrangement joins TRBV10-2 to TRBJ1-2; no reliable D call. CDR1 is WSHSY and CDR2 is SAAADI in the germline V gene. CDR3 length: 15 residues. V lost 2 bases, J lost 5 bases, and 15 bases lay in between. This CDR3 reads CASSERRDGGYGYTF. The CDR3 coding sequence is TGCGCCAGCAGTGAGAGGAGGGATGGTGGGTATGGCTACACCTTC.

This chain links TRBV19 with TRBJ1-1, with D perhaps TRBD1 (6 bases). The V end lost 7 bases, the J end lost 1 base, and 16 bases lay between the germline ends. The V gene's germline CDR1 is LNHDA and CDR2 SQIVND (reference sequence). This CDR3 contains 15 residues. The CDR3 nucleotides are TGTGCCAGTAACCCGTACAGGGCCCCGAACACTGAAGCTTTCTTT. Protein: CASNPYRAPNTEAFF. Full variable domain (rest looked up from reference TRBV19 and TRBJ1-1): DGGITQSPKYLFRKEGQNVTLSCEQNLNHDAMYWYRQDPGQGLRLIYYSQIVNDFQKGDIAEGYSVSREKKESFPLTVTSAQKNPTAFYLCASNPYRAPNTEAFFGQGTRLTVV.

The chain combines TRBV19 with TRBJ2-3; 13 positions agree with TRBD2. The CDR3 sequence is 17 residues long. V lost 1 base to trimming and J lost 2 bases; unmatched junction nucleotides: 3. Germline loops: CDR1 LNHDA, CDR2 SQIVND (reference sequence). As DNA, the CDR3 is TGTGCCAGTAGTATAGGGACTAGCGGGAGAATCACAGATACGCAGTATTTT. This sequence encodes CASSIGTSGRITDTQYF. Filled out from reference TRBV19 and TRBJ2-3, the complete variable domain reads DGGITQSPKYLFRKEGQNVTLSCEQNLNHDAMYWYRQDPGQGLRLIYYSQIVNDFQKGDIAEGYSVSREKKESFPLTVTSAQKNPTAFYLCASSIGTSGRITDTQYFGPGTRLTVL.

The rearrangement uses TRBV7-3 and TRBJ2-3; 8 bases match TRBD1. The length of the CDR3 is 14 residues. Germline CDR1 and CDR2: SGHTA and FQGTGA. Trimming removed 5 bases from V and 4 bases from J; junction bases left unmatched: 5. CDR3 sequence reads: CASSPDRVPDTQYF. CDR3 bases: TGTGCCAGCAGCCCGGACAGGGTCCCAGATACGCAGTATTTT.

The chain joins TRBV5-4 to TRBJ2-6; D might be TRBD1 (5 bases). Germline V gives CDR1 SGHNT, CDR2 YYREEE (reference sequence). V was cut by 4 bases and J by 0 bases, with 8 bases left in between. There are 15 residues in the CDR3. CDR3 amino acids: CASSGDSSGANVLTF. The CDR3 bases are TGTGCCAGCAGCGGTGACAGCTCTGGGGCCAACGTCCTGACTTTC.

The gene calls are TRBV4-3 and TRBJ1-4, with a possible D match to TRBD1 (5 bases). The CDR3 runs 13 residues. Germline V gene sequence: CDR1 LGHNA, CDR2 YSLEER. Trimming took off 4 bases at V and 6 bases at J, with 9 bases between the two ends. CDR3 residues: CASSPLGDEKLFF. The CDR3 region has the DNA TGCGCCAGCAGCCCTCTGGGGGATGAAAAACTGTTTTTT.

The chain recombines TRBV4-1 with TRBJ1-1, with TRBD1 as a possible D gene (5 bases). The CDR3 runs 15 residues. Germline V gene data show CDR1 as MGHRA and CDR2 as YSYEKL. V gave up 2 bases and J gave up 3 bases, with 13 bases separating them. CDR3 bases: TGCGCCAGCAGCCAATTTGTCGGGGGGGACACTGAAGCTTTCTTT. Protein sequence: CASSQFVGGDTEAFF.

CDR3 DNA sequence: TGTGCCAGCAGCTTAGTTGGTGGCTCTGGGGCCAACGTCCTGACTTTC. Translated: CASSLVGGSGANVLTF. This chain uses TRBV7-9 with TRBJ2-6; no clear D gene. The V and J ends lost 1 base and 0 bases respectively, with 7 bases between them. The CDR3 extends over 16 amino acids. Germline assignment: CDR1 SEHNR and CDR2 FQNEAQ (reference sequence).

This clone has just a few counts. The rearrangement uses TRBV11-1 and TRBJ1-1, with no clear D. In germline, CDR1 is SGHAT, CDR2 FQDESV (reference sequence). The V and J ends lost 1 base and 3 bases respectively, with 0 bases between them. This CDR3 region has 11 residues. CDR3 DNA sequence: TGTGCCAGCAGCTTAGACACTGAAGCTTTCTTT. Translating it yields CASSLDTEAFF. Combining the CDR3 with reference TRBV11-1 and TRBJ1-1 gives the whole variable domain EAEVAQSPRYKITEKSQAVAFWCDPISGHATLYWYRQILGQGPELLVQFQDESVVDDSQLPKDRFSAERLKGVDSTLKIQPAELGDSAMYLCASSLDTEAFFGQGTRLTVV.

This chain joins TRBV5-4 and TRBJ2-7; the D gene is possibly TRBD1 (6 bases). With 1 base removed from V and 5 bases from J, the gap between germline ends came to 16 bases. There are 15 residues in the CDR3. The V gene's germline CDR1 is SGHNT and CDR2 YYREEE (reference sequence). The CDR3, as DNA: TGTGCCAGCAGCTTGTTTTCAGGGGAATTCAACGAGCAGTACTTC. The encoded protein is CASSLFSGEFNEQYF.

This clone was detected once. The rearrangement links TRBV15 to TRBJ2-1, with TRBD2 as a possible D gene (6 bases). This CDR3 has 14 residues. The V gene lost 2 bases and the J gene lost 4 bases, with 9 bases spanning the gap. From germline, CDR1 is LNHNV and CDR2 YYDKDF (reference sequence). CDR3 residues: CATSRRETYNEQFF. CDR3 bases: TGTGCCACCAGCAGACGGGAGACATACAATGAGCAGTTCTTC.

The CDR3 loop reads CASSLGAGGGELFF. The CDR3 region has the DNA TGTGCCAGCAGCTTAGGGGCCGGCGGCGGGGAGCTGTTTTTT. The chain uses TRBV7-9 and TRBJ2-2; D is uncertain. This CDR3 contains 14 residues. Germline CDR1 and CDR2: SEHNR and FQNEAQ (reference sequence). V dropped 1 base and J dropped 7 bases, with 10 bases sitting between them.

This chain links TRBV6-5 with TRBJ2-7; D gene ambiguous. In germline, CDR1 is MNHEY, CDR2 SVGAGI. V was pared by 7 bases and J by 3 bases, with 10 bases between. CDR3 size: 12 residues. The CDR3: CASTHSGYEQYF. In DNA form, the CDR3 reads TGTGCCAGCACCCACTCCGGCTACGAGCAGTACTTC.

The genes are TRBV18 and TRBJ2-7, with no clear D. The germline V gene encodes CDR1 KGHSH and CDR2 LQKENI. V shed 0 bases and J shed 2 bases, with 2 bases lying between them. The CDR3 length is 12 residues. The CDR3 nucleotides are TGTGCCAGCTCACCACCGACCTACGAGCAGTACTTC. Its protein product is CASSPPTYEQYF.

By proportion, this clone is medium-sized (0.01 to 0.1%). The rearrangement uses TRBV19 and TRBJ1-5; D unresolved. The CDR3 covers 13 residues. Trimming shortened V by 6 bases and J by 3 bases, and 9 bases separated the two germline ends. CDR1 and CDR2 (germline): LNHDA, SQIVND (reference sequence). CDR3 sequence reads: CASRRGYNQPQHF. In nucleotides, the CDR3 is TGTGCCAGTAGGCGGGGTTACAATCAGCCCCAGCATTTT.

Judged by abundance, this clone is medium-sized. The CDR3 spells CASSQGELADSSYEQYF. The CDR3 DNA reads TGCGCCAGCAGCCAAGGAGAACTAGCGGACTCCTCCTACGAGCAGTACTTC. The rearrangement joins TRBV4-1 to TRBJ2-7; 8 positions agree with TRBD2. Trimming removed 1 base from V and 0 bases from J; junction bases left unmatched: 8. CDR1 and CDR2 (germline): MGHRA, YSYEKL. This CDR3 has 17 residues.

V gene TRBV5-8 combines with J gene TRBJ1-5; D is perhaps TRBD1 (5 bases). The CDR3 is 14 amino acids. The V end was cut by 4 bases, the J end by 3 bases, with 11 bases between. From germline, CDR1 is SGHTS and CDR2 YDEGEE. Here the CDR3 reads CASSRGLNNQPQHF. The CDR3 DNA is TGTGCCAGCAGCCGGGGACTGAACAATCAGCCCCAGCATTTT. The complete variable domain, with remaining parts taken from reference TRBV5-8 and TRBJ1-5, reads EAGVTQSPTHLIKTRGQQATLRCSPISGHTSVYWYQQALGLGLQFLLWYDEGEERNRGNFPPRFSGRQFPNYSSELNVNALELEDSALYLCASSRGLNNQPQHFGDGTRLSIL.

This CDR3 is CATSSGSSYNEQFF. CDR3 DNA sequence: TGTGCCACCTCTAGCGGGAGTTCCTACAATGAGCAGTTCTTC. The chain has TRBV10-3 and TRBJ2-1; 10 positions match TRBD2. The ends lost 10 bases at V and 1 base at J; junction bases unmatched: 4. Germline V lookup: CDR1 ENHRY, CDR2 SYGVKD. The CDR3 is 14 amino acids.

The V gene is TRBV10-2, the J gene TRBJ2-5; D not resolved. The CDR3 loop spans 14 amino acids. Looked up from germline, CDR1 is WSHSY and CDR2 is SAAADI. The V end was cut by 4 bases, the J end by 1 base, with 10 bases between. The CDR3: CASSVVGSQETQYF. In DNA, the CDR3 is TGCGCCAGCAGTGTGGTTGGTAGCCAAGAGACCCAGTACTTC.

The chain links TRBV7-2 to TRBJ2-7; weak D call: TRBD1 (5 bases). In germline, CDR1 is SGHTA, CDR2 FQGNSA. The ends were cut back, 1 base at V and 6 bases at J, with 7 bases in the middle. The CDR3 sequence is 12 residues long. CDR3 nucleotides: TGTGCCAGCAGCTTAGGTAGGGGCGAGCAGTACTTC. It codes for CASSLGRGEQYF.

The CDR3 sequence: CASRPGQGSYEQYF. In nucleotides, the CDR3 is TGTGCCAGTCGGCCGGGACAGGGATCCTACGAGCAGTACTTC. The chain uses TRBV19 and TRBJ2-7; 9 bases align to TRBD1. The V gene end was trimmed by 8 bases and the J gene end by 1 base; junction bases not matched to a gene: 6. In germline, CDR1 is LNHDA, CDR2 SQIVND (reference sequence). The CDR3 covers 14 residues.

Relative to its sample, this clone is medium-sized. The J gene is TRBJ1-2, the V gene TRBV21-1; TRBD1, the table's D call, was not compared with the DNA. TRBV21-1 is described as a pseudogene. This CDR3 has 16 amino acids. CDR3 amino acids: CASSIPRQGEVPGYTF. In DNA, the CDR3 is TGTGCCAGCAGCATTCCGCGACAGGGTGAGGTGCCGGGCTACACCTTC.